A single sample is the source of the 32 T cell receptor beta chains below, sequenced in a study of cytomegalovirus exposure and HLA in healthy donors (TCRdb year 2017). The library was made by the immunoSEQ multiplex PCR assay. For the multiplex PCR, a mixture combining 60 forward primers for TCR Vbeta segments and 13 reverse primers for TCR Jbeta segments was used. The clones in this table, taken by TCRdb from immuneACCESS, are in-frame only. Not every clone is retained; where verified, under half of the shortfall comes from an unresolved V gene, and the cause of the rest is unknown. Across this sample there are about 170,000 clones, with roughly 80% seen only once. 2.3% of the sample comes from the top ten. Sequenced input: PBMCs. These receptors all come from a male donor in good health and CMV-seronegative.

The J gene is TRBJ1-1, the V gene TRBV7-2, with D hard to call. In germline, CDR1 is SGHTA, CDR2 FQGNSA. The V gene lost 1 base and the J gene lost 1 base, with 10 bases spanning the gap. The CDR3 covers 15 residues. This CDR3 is CASSLEARQNTEAFF. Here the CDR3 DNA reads TGTGCCAGCAGCTTAGAAGCACGACAGAACACTGAAGCTTTCTTT.

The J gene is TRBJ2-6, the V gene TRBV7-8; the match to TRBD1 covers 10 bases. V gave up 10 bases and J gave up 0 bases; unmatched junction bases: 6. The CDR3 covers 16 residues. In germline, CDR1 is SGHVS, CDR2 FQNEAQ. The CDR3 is CAIVDRGSSGANVLTF. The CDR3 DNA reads TGTGCCATCGTGGACAGGGGGAGCTCTGGGGCCAACGTCCTGACTTTC. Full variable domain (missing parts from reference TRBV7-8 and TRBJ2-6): GAGVSQSPRYKVAKRGQDVALRCDPISGHVSLFWYQQALGQGPEFLTYFQNEAQLDKSGLPSDRFFAERPEGSVSTLKIQRTQQEDSAVYLCAIVDRGSSGANVLTFGAGSRLTVL.

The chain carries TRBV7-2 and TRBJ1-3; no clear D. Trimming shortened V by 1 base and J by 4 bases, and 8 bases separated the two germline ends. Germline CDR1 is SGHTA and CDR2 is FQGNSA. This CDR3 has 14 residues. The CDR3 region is CASSLVSLGNTIYF. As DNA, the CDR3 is TGTGCCAGCAGCTTAGTCTCACTCGGAAACACCATATATTTT.

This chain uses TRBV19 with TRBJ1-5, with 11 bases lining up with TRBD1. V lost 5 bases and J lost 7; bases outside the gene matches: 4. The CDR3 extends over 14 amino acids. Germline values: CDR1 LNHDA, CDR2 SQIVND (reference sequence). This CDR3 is CASSGQGANQPQHF. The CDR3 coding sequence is TGTGCCAGTAGTGGACAGGGGGCTAACCAGCCCCAGCATTTT.

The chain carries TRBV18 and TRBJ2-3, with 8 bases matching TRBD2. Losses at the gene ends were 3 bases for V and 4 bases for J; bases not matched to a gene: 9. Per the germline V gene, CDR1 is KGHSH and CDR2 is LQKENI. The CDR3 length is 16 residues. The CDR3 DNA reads TGTGCCAGCTCACCTGCGGGGGGCCCCGAGGCAGATACGCAGTATTTT. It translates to CASSPAGGPEADTQYF.

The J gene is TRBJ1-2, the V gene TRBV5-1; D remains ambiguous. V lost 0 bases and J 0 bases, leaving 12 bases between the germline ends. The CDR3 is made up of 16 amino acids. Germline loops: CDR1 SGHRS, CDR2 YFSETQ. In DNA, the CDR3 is TGCGCCAGCAGCTTGGGGGAGCTTTCATCTAACTATGGCTACACCTTC. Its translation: CASSLGELSSNYGYTF.

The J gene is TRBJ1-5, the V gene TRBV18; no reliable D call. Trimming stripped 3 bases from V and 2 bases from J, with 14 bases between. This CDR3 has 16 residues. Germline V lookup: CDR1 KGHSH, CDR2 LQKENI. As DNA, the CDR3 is TGTGCCAGCTCACCCCGACCGACTACCGGCAATCAGCCCCAGCATTTT. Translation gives CASSPRPTTGNQPQHF.

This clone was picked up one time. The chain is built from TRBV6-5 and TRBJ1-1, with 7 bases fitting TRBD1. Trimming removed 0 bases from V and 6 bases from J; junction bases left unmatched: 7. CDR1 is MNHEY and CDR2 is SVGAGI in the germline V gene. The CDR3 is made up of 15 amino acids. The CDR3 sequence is CASSYSRRQGAEAFF. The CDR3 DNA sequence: TGTGCCAGCAGTTACTCGAGAAGACAGGGAGCTGAAGCTTTCTTT.

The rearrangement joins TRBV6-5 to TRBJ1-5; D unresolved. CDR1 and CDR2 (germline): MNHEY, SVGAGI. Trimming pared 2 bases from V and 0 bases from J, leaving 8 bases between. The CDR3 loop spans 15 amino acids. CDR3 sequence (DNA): TGTGCCAGCAGTTACAAGGGAGATAGCAATCAGCCCCAGCATTTT. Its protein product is CASSYKGDSNQPQHF.

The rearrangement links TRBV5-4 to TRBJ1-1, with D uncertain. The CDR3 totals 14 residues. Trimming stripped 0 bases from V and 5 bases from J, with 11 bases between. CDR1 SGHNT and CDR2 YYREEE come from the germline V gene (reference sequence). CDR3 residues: CASSLDSRGTEAFF. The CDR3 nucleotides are TGTGCCAGCAGCTTGGACAGCCGGGGTACTGAAGCTTTCTTT.

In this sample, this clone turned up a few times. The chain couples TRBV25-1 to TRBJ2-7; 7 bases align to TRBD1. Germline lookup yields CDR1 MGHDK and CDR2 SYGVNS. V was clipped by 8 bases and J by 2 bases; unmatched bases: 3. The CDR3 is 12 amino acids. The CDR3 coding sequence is TGTGCCAGCGGGGACAGAGCCTACGAGCAGTACTTC. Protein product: CASGDRAYEQYF.

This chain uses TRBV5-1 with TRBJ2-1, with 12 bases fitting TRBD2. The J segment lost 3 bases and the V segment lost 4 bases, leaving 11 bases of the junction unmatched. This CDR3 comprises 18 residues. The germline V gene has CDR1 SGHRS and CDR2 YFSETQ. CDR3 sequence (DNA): TGCGCCAGCAGCACAGGGCTAGCGGGGGGGAGAAGCTACAATGAGCAGTTCTTC. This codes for CASSTGLAGGRSYNEQFF.

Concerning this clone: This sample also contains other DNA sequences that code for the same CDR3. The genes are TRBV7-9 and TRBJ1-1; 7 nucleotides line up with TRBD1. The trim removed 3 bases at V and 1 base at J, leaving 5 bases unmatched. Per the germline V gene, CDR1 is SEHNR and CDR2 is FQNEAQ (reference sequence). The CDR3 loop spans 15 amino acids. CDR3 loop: CASSFPDRENTEAFF. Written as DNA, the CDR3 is TGTGCCAGCAGCTTCCCCGACAGGGAGAACACTGAAGCTTTCTTT.

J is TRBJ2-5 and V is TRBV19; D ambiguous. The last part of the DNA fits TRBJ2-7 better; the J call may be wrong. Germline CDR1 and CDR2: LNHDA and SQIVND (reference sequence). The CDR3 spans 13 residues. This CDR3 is CASSIGLVYEQYF. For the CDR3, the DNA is TGTGCCAGTAGTATAGGTCTGGTATACGAGCAGTACTTC.

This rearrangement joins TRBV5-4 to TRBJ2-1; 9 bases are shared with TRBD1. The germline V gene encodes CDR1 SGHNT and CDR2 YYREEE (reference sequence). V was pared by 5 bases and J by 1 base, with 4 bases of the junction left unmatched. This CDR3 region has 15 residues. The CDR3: CASSSGTGSYNEQFF. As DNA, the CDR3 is TGTGCCAGCAGTTCCGGGACAGGGTCCTACAATGAGCAGTTCTTC.

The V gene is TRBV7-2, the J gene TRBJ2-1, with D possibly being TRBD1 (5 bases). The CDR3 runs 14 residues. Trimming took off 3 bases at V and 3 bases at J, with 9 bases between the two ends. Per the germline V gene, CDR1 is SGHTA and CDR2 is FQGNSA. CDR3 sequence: CASSFYRYYNEQFF. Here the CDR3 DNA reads TGTGCCAGCAGCTTTTACAGGTACTACAATGAGCAGTTCTTC.

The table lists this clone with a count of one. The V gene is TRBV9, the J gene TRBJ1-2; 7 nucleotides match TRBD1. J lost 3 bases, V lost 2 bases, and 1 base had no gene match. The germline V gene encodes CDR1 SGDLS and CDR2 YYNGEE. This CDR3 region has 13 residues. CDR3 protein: CASSVDRDYGYTF. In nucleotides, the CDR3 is TGTGCCAGCAGCGTCGACAGGGACTATGGCTACACCTTC.

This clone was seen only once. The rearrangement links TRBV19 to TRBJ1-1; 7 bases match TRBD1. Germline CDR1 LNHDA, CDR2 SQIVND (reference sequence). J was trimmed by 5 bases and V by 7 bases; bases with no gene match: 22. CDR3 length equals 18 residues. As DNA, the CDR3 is TGTGCCAGTACCACCGGCCGGGGACAGTTGCTGGGTAGAACTGAAGCTTTCTTT. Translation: CASTTGRGQLLGRTEAFF.

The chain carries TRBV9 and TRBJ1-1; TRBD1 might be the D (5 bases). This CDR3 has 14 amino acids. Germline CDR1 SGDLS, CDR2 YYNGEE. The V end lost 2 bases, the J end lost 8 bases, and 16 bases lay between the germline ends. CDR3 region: CASSVEGSTAEAFF. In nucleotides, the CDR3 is TGTGCCAGCAGCGTGGAGGGGTCCACGGCCGAAGCTTTCTTT.

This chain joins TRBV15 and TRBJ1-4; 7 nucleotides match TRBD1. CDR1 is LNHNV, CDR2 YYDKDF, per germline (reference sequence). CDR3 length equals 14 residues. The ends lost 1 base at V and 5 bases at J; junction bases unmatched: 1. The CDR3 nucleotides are TGTGCCACCAGCAGAGGGGGACAGAATGAAAAACTGTTTTTT. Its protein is CATSRGGQNEKLFF.

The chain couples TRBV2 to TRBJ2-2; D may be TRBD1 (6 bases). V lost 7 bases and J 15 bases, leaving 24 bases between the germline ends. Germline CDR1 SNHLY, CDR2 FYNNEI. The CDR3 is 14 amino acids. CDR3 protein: CASMGVGALSSMFF. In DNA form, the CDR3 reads TGTGCCAGCATGGGAGTGGGGGCACTTAGTAGTATGTTTTTT.

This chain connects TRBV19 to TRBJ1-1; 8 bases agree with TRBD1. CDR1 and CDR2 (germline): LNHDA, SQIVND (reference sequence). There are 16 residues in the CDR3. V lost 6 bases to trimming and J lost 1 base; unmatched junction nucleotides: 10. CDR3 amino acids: CASSPGGGRPNTEAFF. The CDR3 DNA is TGTGCCAGTAGCCCAGGGGGCGGCCGCCCGAACACTGAAGCTTTCTTT.

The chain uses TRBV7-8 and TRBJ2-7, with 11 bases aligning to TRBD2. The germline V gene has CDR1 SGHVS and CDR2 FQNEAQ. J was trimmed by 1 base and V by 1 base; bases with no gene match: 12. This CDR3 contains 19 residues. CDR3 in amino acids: CASSLGWASGGPGSYEQYF. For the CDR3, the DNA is TGTGCCAGCAGCTTAGGATGGGCTAGCGGGGGGCCTGGGTCCTACGAGCAGTACTTC.

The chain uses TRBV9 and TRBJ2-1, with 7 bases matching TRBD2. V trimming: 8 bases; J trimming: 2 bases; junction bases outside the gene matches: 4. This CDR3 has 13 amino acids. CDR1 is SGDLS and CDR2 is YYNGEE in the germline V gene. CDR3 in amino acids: CASSSGPYNEQFF. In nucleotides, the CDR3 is TGTGCCAGTTCTAGCGGACCCTACAATGAGCAGTTCTTC.

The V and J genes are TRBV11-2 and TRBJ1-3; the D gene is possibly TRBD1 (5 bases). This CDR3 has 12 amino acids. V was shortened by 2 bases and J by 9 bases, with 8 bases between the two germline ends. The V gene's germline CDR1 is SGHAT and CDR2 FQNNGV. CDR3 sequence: CASSLQGGTIYF. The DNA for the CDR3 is TGTGCCAGCAGCTTACAGGGAGGCACCATATATTTT.

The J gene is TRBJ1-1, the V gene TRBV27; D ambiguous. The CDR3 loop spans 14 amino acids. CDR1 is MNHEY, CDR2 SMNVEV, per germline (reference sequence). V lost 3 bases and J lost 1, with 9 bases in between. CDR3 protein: CASSFNTQNTEAFF. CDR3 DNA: TGTGCCAGCAGTTTCAACACGCAGAACACTGAAGCTTTCTTT.

The DNA of the CDR3 is TGTGCCAGCTCACCACAGGGAGGGAGTACTGGAAACACCATATATTTT. The encoded protein is CASSPQGGSTGNTIYF. The V gene is TRBV18, the J gene TRBJ1-3; D gene ambiguous. CDR1 KGHSH and CDR2 LQKENI come from the germline V gene. This CDR3 has 16 amino acids. Between the trimmed V and J ends, which lost 1 base and 2 bases, there was a span of 12 bases.

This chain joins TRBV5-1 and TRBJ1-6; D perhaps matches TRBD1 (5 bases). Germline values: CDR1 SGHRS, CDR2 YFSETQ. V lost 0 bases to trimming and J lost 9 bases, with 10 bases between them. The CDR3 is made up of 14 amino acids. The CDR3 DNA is TGCGCCAGCAGCTTGGAGGGGAGGAGTTCACCCCTCCACTTT. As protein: CASSLEGRSSPLHF.

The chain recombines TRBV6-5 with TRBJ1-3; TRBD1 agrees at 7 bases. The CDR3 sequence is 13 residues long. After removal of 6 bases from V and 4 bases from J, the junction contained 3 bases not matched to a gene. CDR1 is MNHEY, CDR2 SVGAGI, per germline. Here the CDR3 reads CASRTGQGNTIYF. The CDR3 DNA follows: TGTGCCAGCAGGACGGGACAGGGAAACACCATATATTTT.

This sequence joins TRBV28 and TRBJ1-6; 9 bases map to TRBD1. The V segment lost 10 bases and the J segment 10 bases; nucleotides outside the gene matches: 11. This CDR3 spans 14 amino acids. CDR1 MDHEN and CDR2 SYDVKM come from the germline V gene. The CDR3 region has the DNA TGTGCCACCGGCGGACAGGGGATTCACTCACCCCTCCACTTT. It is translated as CATGGQGIHSPLHF.

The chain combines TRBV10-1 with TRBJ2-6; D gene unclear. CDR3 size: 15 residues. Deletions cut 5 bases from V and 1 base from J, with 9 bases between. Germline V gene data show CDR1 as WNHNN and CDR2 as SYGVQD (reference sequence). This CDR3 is CASSQAVSGANVLTF. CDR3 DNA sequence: TGCGCCAGCAGTCAGGCCGTATCTGGGGCCAACGTCCTGACTTTC.

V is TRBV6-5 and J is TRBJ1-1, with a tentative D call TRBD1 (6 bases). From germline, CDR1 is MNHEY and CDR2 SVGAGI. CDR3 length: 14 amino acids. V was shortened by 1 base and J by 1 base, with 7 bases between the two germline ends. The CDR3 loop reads CASSYFRGNTEAFF. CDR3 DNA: TGTGCCAGCAGTTACTTCAGGGGGAACACTGAAGCTTTCTTT.